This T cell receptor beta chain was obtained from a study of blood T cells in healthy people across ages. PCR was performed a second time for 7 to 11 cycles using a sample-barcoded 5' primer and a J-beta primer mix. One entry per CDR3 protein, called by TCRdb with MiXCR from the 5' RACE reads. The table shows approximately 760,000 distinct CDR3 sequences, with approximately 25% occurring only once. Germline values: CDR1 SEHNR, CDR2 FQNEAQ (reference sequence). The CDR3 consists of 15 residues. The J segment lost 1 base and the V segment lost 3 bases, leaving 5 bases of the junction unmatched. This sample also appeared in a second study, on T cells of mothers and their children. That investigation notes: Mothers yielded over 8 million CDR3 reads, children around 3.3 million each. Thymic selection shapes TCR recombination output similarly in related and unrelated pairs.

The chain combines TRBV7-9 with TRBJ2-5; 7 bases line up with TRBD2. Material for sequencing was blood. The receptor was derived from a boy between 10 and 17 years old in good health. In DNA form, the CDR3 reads TGTGCCAGCAGCTTGGTAGCGGGCCTCCAAGAGACCCAGTACTTC. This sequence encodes CASSLVAGLQETQYF.